What follows are 22 T cell receptor beta chains derived from one specimen sequenced in a study of blood T cell repertoires in COVID-19. Here immunoSEQ multiplex PCR was the method, and the copy in TCRdb shows in-frame clones only, minus some. This table has about 24,000 clones, about 89% appearing once. Sequencing used peripheral blood. Every receptor here comes from a man aged 50 to 59 with active COVID-19.

The chain is built from TRBV5-1 and TRBJ1-4, with D perhaps TRBD1 (6 bases). Trimming left V 8 bases short and J 2 bases short, with 13 bases between. Germline CDR1 and CDR2: SGHRS and YFSETQ. The CDR3 consists of 14 residues. The CDR3 bases are TGCGCCAGTCAGCAGGGGATCACTAATGAAAAACTGTTTTTT. As protein: CASQQGITNEKLFF.

The chain links TRBV6-6 to TRBJ1-2; tentative D call: TRBD1 (6 bases). The CDR3 has 13 amino acids. Germline V CDR1 and CDR2: MNHNY, SVGAGI (reference sequence). V lost 8 bases and J lost 5, with 15 bases in between. The CDR3 DNA reads as TGTGCCAGCGAGGCGGGGGCTTCATATGGCTACACCTTC. Encoded protein: CASEAGASYGYTF.

The V call is TRBV11-2, the J call TRBJ2-6; 9 positions match TRBD1. CDR1 SGHAT and CDR2 FQNNGV come from the germline V gene. J lost 2 bases, V lost 4 bases, and 12 bases had no gene match. This CDR3 has 19 residues. The CDR3 is CASSSLKWDREAGANVLTF. The DNA of the CDR3 is TGTGCCAGCAGCTCCCTCAAATGGGACAGGGAAGCTGGGGCCAACGTCCTGACTTTC.

This sequence joins TRBV5-4 and TRBJ2-7; TRBD2 is a possible D gene (5 bases). The CDR3 totals 14 residues. The V end lost 0 bases, the J end lost 2 bases, and 9 bases lay between the germline ends. Germline CDR1 is SGHNT and CDR2 is YYREEE (reference sequence). The CDR3 bases are TGTGCCAGCAGCTTGGAAAGCGGTCCCTACGAGCAGTACTTC. Amino acids: CASSLESGPYEQYF.

The rearrangement links TRBV18 to TRBJ2-2, with 7 bases matching TRBD2. Trimming took 2 bases from V and 4 from J; bases not matched to a gene: 4. The germline V gene encodes CDR1 KGHSH and CDR2 LQKENI. The CDR3 covers 15 residues. CDR3 residues: CASSPGAGATGELFF. CDR3 nucleotides: TGTGCCAGCTCACCAGGGGCGGGAGCCACCGGGGAGCTGTTTTTT. Complete variable domain (other parts from reference TRBV18 and TRBJ2-2): NAGVMQNPRHLVRRRGQEARLRCSPMKGHSHVYWYRQLPEEGLKFMVYLQKENIIDESGMPKERFSAEFPKEGPSILRIQQVVRGDSAAYFCASSPGAGATGELFFGEGSRLTVL.

This clone was seen a single time. The genes are TRBV11-3 and TRBJ2-3; no clear D gene. Trimming removed 1 base at V and 0 bases at J, with 11 bases between. Germline CDR1 and CDR2: SGHNT and YENEEA. The CDR3 loop spans 16 amino acids. The CDR3 protein is CASSLARLSSTDTQYF. For the CDR3, the DNA is TGTGCCAGCAGCTTAGCGAGGTTGTCTAGCACAGATACGCAGTATTTT.

The rearrangement uses TRBV28 and TRBJ1-4, with 9 nucleotides matching TRBD1. CDR1 is MDHEN and CDR2 is SYDVKM in the germline V gene. The length of the CDR3 is 13 residues. V shed 4 bases, J shed 7 bases, and the junction held 1 base outside the gene matches. The CDR3 region has the DNA TGTGCCAGCAGTTACAGGGGGCCTGAAAAACTGTTTTTT. Amino acids: CASSYRGPEKLFF.

The table lists this clone with a few counts. The J gene is TRBJ2-3, the V gene TRBV11-2; no definite D call. This CDR3 comprises 15 residues. Trimming removed 1 base from V and 3 bases from J, with 11 bases in between. From germline, CDR1 is SGHAT and CDR2 FQNNGV. For the CDR3, the DNA is TGTGCCAGCAGCTTAGTTGGAGTTAGGACAGATACGCAGTATTTT. Its protein is CASSLVGVRTDTQYF.

Only one count was recorded for this clone. The V and J genes are TRBV11-3 and TRBJ2-7; maybe TRBD1 (6 bases). V was trimmed by 2 bases and J by 0 bases, leaving 8 bases between them. The germline V gene has CDR1 SGHNT and CDR2 YENEEA. This CDR3 has 14 amino acids. The CDR3 protein is CASSLPGASYEQYF. The CDR3 nucleotides are TGTGCCAGCAGCTTACCAGGGGCCTCCTACGAGCAGTACTTC.

This clone appeared once. The V and J genes are TRBV19 and TRBJ1-4; D might be TRBD1 (6 bases). This CDR3 has 14 residues. Germline V lookup: CDR1 LNHDA, CDR2 SQIVND (reference sequence). The V end lost 3 bases, the J end lost 8 bases, and 13 bases lay between the germline ends. The chain's CDR3 is CASSMGDTWEKLFF. The CDR3 DNA is TGTGCCAGTAGTATGGGGGACACCTGGGAAAAACTGTTTTTT. The full variable domain, rest sourced from reference TRBV19 and TRBJ1-4, is DGGITQSPKYLFRKEGQNVTLSCEQNLNHDAMYWYRQDPGQGLRLIYYSQIVNDFQKGDIAEGYSVSREKKESFPLTVTSAQKNPTAFYLCASSMGDTWEKLFFGSGTQLSVL.

This clone came up once. The rearrangement links TRBV6-2 or TRBV6-3 to TRBJ2-1; 8 bases line up with TRBD1. There are 15 residues in the CDR3. Germline values: CDR1 MNHEY, CDR2 SVGEGT. The junction had 2 bases not matched to a gene; V was cut back by 2 bases and J by 2 bases. CDR3 DNA sequence: TGTGCCAGCAGTTACCAGGGGGCAACCTACAATGAGCAGTTCTTC. It yields the protein CASSYQGATYNEQFF.

V gene TRBV4-3 combines with J gene TRBJ2-1, with D perhaps matching TRBD2 (5 bases). Trimming took 4 bases from V and 4 from J, leaving 14 bases between them. This CDR3 comprises 15 residues. CDR1 and CDR2 (germline): LGHNA, YSLEER. Here the CDR3 DNA reads TGCGCCAGCAGCCCAGCGGCCGGTTCTTACAATGAGCAGTTCTTC. Encoded protein: CASSPAAGSYNEQFF.

This chain links TRBV20-1 with TRBJ2-3, with 10 nucleotides matching TRBD2. Germline lookup yields CDR1 DFQATT and CDR2 SNEGSKA (reference sequence). The CDR3 contains 15 residues. Losses at the gene ends were 3 bases for V and 6 bases for J; bases not matched to a gene: 9. The CDR3 DNA sequence: TGCAGTGCTAGTAAAAGCGGGGGGGCGCATGATACGCAGTATTTT. Translation gives CSASKSGGAHDTQYF.

The chain combines TRBV18 with TRBJ2-5; D possibly corresponds to TRBD1 (6 bases). Per the germline V gene, CDR1 is KGHSH and CDR2 is LQKENI. V lost 1 base, J lost 5 bases, and 17 bases lay in between. The CDR3 has 16 amino acids. The DNA for the CDR3 is TGTGCCAGCTCACCACGAAGGGACATTACTGAGGAGACCCAGTACTTC. Translation gives CASSPRRDITEETQYF.

The genes are TRBV18 and TRBJ2-7; 9 bases fit TRBD1. Losses at the gene ends were 6 bases for V and 6 bases for J; bases not matched to a gene: 12. CDR3 length: 15 amino acids. Germline V gene sequence: CDR1 KGHSH, CDR2 LQKENI. CDR3 loop: CASSPGTGSLGEQYF. For the CDR3, the DNA is TGTGCCAGCTCGCCAGGGACAGGGTCACTCGGCGAGCAGTACTTC.

The V gene is TRBV6-5, the J gene TRBJ1-1; no definite D call. From germline, CDR1 is MNHEY and CDR2 SVGAGI. Between the trimmed V and J ends, which lost 0 bases and 3 bases, there was a span of 5 bases. The CDR3 has 13 amino acids. CDR3 residues: CASSYSSDTEAFF. The CDR3 coding sequence is TGTGCCAGCAGTTACTCGTCGGACACTGAAGCTTTCTTT.

This clone was found once. The V and J genes are TRBV7-6 and TRBJ2-3, with 12 bases identical to TRBD1. The germline CDR1 and CDR2 sequences are SGHVS and FNYEAQ. Trimming cost V 4 bases and J 5 bases; bases outside gene matches: 4. This CDR3 is built from 15 residues. The CDR3 sequence: CASSSGTGGRDTQYF. The CDR3 DNA reads as TGTGCCAGCAGCTCCGGGACAGGGGGCAGAGATACGCAGTATTTT.

The V and J genes are TRBV7-8 and TRBJ1-5, with D perhaps matching TRBD1 (6 bases). Between the trimmed V and J ends, which lost 5 bases and 1 base, there was a span of 9 bases. The CDR3 is 14 amino acids. From germline, CDR1 is SGHVS and CDR2 FQNEAQ. CDR3 sequence (DNA): TGTGCCAGCAGCGTTGACAGGAGCAATCAGCCCCAGCATTTT. Translating gives CASSVDRSNQPQHF.

The chain recombines TRBV24-1 with TRBJ2-2, with D perhaps TRBD1 (6 bases). CDR1 is KGHDR, CDR2 SFDVKD, per germline. CDR3 length equals 15 residues. Trimming stripped 3 bases from V and 8 bases from J, with 15 bases between. The chain's CDR3 is CATSDPGTPPGELFF. In nucleotides, the CDR3 is TGTGCCACCAGTGATCCCGGGACACCCCCAGGGGAGCTGTTTTTT.

This clone was observed a handful of times. The chain uses TRBV18 and TRBJ2-7; tentatively, D is TRBD1 (5 bases). Germline values: CDR1 KGHSH, CDR2 LQKENI. The V end lost 3 bases, the J end lost 9 bases, and 15 bases lay between the germline ends. The CDR3 runs 13 residues. This CDR3 is CASSPLIGEGQYF. As DNA, the CDR3 is TGTGCCAGCTCACCGTTGATAGGGGAAGGGCAGTACTTC.

The chain uses TRBV7-9 and TRBJ1-2, with a possible D match to TRBD1 (5 bases). CDR1 is SEHNR and CDR2 is FQNEAQ in the germline V gene (reference sequence). This CDR3 region has 14 residues. V dropped 5 bases and J dropped 7 bases, with 17 bases sitting between them. CDR3 loop: CASSPRDFHSGYTF. The CDR3 region has the DNA TGTGCCAGCAGCCCCAGGGACTTCCACTCTGGCTACACCTTC.

V gene TRBV7-6 combines with J gene TRBJ2-7; the match to TRBD1 covers 8 bases. CDR1 SGHVS and CDR2 FNYEAQ come from the germline V gene. V was pared by 7 bases and J by 3 bases, with 11 bases of the junction left unmatched. The CDR3 extends over 15 amino acids. The CDR3 loop is CASTDLGQGGYEQYF. CDR3 sequence (DNA): TGTGCCAGCACCGACCTCGGACAGGGAGGCTACGAGCAGTACTTC.